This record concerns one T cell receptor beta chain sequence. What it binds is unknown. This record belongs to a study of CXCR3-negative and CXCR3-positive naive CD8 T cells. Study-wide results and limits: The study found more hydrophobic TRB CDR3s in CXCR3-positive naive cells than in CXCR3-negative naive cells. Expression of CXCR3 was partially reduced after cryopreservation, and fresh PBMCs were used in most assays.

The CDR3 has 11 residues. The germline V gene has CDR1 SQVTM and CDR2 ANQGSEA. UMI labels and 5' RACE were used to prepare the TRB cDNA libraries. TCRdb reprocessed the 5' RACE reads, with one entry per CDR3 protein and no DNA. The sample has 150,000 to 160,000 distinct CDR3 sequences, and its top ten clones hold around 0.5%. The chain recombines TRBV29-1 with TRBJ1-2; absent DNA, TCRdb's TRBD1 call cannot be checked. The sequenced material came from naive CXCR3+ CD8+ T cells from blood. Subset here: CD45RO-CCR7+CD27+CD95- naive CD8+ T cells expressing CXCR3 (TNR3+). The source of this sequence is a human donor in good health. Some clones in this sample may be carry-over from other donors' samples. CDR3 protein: CSVDRDYGYTF.